The 3 T cell receptor beta chains presented below share a single source sample, sequenced in a study of OX40 agonist ivuxolimab in advanced cancers. Method: immunoSEQ multiplex PCR; TCRdb's copy keeps in-frame clones and lacks some. The sample carries tens of thousands of clones, about nine tenths recorded once. Sequencing was performed on CD4+ or CD8+ T cells sorted from blood, taken in a trial of the OX40 agonist ivuxolimab. The receptors originated from an adult with an advanced solid tumor such as melanoma, head and neck, liver or kidney cancer.

The rearrangement links TRBV7-3 to TRBJ1-1; no definite D call. CDR1 and CDR2 from the germline V gene are SGHTA and FQGTGA. With 6 bases removed from V and 3 bases from J, the gap between germline ends came to 14 bases. This CDR3 spans 14 amino acids. The CDR3 loop reads CASSPGGKDTEAFF. CDR3 coding DNA: TGTGCCAGCAGTCCTGGTGGTAAGGACACTGAAGCTTTCTTT.

This chain links TRBV4-1 with TRBJ2-1; D uncertain. The V end lost 3 bases, the J end lost 3 bases, and 15 bases lay between the germline ends. The CDR3 totals 16 residues. Germline loops: CDR1 MGHRA, CDR2 YSYEKL. The CDR3 DNA is TGCGCCAGCAGCCAGCTAGACTTGGTGAACTACAATGAGCAGTTCTTC. Amino acids: CASSQLDLVNYNEQFF.

The chain recombines TRBV6-1 with TRBJ2-3; 7 bases match TRBD1. Trimming took 11 bases from V and 4 from J; bases not matched to a gene: 12. CDR3 length equals 14 residues. The germline gives CDR1 MNHNS, CDR2 SASEGT. CDR3: CAGEDRSVSDTQYF. The CDR3 DNA is TGTGCCGGAGAGGACAGGTCCGTGTCAGATACGCAGTATTTT.